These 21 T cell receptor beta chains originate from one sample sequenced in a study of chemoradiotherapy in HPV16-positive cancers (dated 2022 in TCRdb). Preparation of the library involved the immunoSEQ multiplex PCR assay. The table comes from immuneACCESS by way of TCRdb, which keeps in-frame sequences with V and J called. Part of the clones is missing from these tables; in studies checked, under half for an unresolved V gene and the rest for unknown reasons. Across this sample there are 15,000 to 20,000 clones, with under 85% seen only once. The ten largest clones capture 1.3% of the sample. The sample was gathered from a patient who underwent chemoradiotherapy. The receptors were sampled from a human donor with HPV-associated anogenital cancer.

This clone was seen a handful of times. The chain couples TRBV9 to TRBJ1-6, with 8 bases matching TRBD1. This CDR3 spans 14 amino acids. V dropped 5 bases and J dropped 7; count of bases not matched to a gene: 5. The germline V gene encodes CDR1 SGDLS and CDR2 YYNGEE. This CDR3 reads CASSLDRANSPLHF. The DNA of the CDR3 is TGTGCCAGCAGTCTGGACAGGGCAAATTCACCCCTCCACTTT.

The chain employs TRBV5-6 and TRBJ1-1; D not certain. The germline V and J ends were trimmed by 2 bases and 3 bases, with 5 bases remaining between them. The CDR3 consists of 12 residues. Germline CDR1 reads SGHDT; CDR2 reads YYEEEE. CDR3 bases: TGTGCCAGCAGCTTAGACGACACTGAAGCTTTCTTT. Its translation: CASSLDDTEAFF. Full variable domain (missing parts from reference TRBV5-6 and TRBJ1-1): DAGVTQSPTHLIKTRGQQVTLRCSPKSGHDTVSWYQQALGQGPQFIFQYYEEEERQRGNFPDRFSGHQFPNYSSELNVNALLLGDSALYLCASSLDDTEAFFGQGTRLTVV.

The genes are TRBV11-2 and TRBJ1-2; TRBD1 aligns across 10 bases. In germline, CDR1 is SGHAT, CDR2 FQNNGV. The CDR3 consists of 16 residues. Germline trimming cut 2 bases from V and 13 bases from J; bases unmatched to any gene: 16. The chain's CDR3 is CASSLRDQAGQGVGTF. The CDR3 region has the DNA TGTGCCAGCAGCTTAAGGGATCAGGCAGGACAGGGGGTCGGCACCTTC.

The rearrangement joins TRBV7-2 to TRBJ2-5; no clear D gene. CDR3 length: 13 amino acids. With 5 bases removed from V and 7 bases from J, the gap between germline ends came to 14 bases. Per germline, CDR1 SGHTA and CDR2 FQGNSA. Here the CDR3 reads CASSQTDGRTQYF. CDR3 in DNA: TGTGCCAGCAGCCAGACCGATGGGCGGACCCAGTACTTC.

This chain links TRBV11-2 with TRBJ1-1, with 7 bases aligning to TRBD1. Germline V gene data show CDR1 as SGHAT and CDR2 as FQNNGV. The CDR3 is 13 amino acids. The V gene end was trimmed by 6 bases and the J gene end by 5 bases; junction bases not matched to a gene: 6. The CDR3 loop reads CASSQGGRTEAFF. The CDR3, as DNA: TGTGCCAGCAGTCAGGGGGGAAGGACTGAAGCTTTCTTT.

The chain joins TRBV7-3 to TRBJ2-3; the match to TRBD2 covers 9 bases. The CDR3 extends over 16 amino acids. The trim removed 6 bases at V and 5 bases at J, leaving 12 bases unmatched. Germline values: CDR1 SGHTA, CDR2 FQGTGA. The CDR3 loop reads CASSSDISGGRDTQYF. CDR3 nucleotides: TGTGCCAGCAGTTCTGATATTAGCGGGGGCAGAGATACGCAGTATTTT.

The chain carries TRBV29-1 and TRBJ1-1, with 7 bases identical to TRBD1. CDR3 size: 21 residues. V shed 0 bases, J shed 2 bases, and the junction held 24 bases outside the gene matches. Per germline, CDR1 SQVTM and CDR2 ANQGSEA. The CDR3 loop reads CSVEDAKAETDRPAYNTEAFF. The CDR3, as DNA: TGCAGCGTTGAAGATGCCAAGGCCGAGACGGACAGGCCGGCGTATAACACTGAAGCTTTCTTT.

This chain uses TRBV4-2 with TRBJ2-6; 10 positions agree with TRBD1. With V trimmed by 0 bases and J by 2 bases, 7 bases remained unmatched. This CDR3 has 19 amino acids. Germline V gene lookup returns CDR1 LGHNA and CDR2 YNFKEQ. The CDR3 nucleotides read TGTGCCAGCAGCCAAGATATCCGGGACAGGGGAACTGGGGCCAACGTCCTGACTTTC. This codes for CASSQDIRDRGTGANVLTF.

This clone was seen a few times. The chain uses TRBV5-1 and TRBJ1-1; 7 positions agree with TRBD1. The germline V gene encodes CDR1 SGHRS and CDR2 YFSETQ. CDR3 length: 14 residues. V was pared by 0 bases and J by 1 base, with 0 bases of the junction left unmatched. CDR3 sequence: CASSLEGANTEAFF. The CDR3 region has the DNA TGCGCCAGCAGCTTGGAGGGGGCGAACACTGAAGCTTTCTTT. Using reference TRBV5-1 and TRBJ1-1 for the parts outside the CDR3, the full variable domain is KAGVTQTPRYLIKTRGQQVTLSCSPISGHRSVSWYQQTPGQGLQFLFEYFSETQRNKGNFPGRFSGRQFSNSRSEMNVSTLELGDSALYLCASSLEGANTEAFFGQGTRLTVV.

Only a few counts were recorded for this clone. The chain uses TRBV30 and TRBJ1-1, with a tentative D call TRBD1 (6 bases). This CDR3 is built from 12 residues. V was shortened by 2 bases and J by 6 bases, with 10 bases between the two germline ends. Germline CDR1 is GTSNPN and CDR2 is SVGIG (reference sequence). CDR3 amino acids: CAWSRGRAEAFF. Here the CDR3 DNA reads TGTGCCTGGAGTAGGGGGAGGGCTGAAGCTTTCTTT.

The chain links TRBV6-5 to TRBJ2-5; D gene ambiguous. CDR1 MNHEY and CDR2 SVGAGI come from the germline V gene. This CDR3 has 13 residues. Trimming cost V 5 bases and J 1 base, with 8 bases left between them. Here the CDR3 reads CASSLRVQETQYF. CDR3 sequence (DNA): TGTGCCAGCAGTCTGCGTGTCCAAGAGACCCAGTACTTC.

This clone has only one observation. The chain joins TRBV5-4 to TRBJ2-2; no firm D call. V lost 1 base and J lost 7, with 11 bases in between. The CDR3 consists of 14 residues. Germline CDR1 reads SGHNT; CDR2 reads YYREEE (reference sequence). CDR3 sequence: CASSLTLWGGELFF. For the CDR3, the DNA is TGTGCCAGCAGCTTGACCCTGTGGGGCGGGGAGCTGTTTTTT.

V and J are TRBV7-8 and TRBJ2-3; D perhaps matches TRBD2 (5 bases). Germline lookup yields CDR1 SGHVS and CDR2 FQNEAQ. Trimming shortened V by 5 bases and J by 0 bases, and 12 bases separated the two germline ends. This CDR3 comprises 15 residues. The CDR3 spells CASSLPAGSTDTQYF. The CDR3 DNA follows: TGTGCCAGCAGCCTGCCGGCGGGTAGCACAGATACGCAGTATTTT.

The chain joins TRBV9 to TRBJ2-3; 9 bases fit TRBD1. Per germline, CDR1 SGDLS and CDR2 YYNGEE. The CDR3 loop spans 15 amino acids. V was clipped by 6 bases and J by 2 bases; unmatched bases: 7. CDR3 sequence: CASTRQGGPTDTQYF. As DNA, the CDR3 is TGTGCCAGCACCAGACAGGGGGGCCCCACAGATACGCAGTATTTT.

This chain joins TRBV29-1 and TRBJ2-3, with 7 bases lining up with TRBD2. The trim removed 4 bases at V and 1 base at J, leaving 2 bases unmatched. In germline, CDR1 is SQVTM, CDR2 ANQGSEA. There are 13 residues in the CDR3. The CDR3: CSVGEGGTDTQYF. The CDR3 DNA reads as TGCAGCGTTGGGGAGGGCGGCACAGATACGCAGTATTTT.

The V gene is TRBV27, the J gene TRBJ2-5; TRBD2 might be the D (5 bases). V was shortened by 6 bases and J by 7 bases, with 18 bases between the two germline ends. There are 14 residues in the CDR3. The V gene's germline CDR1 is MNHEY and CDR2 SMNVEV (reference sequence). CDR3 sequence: CASRPASSLGTQYF. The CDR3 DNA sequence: TGTGCCAGCAGACCGGCATCTAGCTTGGGGACCCAGTACTTC.

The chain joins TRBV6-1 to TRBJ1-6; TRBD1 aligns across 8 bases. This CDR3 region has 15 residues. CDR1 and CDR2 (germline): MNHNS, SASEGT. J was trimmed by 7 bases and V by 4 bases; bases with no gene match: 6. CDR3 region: CASSGGQGANSPLHF. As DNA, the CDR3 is TGTGCCAGCAGTGGGGGTCAGGGGGCAAATTCACCCCTCCACTTT.

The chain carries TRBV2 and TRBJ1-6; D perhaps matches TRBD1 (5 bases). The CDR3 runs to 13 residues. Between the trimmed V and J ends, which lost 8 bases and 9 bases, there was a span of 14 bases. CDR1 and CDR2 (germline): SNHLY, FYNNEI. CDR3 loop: CASRGRAGSPLHF. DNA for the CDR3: TGTGCCAGCCGTGGCAGGGCCGGTTCACCCCTCCACTTT.

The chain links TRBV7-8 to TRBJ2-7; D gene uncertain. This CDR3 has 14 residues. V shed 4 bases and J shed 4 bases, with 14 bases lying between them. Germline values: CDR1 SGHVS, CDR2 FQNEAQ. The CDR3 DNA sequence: TGTGCCAGCAGCTGGTCCAGGATACCTTACGAGCAGTACTTC. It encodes CASSWSRIPYEQYF.

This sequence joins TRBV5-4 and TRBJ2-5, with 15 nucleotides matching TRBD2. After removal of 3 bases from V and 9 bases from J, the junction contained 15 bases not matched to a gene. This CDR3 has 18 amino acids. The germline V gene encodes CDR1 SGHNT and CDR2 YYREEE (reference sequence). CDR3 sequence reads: CASSSGLAGGPGPGSQYF. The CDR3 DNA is TGTGCCAGCAGCTCTGGACTAGCGGGGGGGCCGGGCCCGGGGTCCCAGTACTTC.

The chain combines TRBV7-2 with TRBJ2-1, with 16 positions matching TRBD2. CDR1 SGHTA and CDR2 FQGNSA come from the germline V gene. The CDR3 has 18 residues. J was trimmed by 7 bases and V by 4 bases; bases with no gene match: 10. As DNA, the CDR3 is TGTGCCAGCAGCTCCCAAGGGGGACTAGCGGGGGGGCGGAATGAGCAGTTCTTC. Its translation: CASSSQGGLAGGRNEQFF.